A selection of T cell receptor beta chains follows, all from one sample in a study of blood T cell repertoires in COVID-19. Clones were sequenced by immunoSEQ multiplex PCR, and TCRdb holds only the in-frame ones, with some missing. The sample contains 200,000 to 250,000 clones, over 80% of which appear only once. Material for sequencing was peripheral blood. Source of these receptors: a man aged 25-45 years who had recovered from COVID-19. Each CDR3 is given without its conserved first and last residue. The order of the fields is J gene, V gene, D gene, CDR3 protein. A D gene is named only where the DNA matches it firmly.

J gene: TRBJ2-3; V gene: TRBV7-2; D gene: NA; CDR3 protein: ASNPGGGGGTDTQY
J gene: TRBJ1-2; V gene: TRBV10-3; D gene: NA; CDR3 protein: AISLIDSVYGYT
J gene: TRBJ1-5; V gene: TRBV12-5; D gene: TRBD1; CDR3 protein: ASGWVGGQGRDQPQH
J gene: TRBJ1-4; V gene: TRBV5-1; D gene: TRBD1; CDR3 protein: ASSLEWGQGARGKLF
J gene: TRBJ2-2; V gene: TRBV4-1; D gene: NA; CDR3 protein: ASSHTENTGELF
J gene: TRBJ2-2; V gene: TRBV27; D gene: TRBD1; CDR3 protein: ASSQTTGGYGELF
J gene: TRBJ1-4; V gene: TRBV7-8; D gene: NA; CDR3 protein: ASSLAGRTNEKLF
J gene: TRBJ2-5; V gene: TRBV4-2; D gene: NA; CDR3 protein: ASSQAHEETQY
J gene: TRBJ2-2; V gene: TRBV11-2; D gene: TRBD1; CDR3 protein: ASSRQGNPNTGELF
J gene: TRBJ1-5; V gene: TRBV4-2; D gene: TRBD1; CDR3 protein: ASSQDRQGHQPQH
J gene: TRBJ1-6; V gene: TRBV5-1; D gene: NA; CDR3 protein: ASSFGQIDSPLH
J gene: TRBJ2-4; V gene: TRBV6-5; D gene: NA; CDR3 protein: ASRLGQGNIQY
J gene: TRBJ1-5; V gene: TRBV12-5; D gene: TRBD1; CDR3 protein: ASGFVPPPRQGAPHSNQPQH
J gene: TRBJ1-1; V gene: TRBV7-9; D gene: NA; CDR3 protein: ASSPQGTLNTEAF
J gene: TRBJ1-5; V gene: TRBV7-2; D gene: TRBD1; CDR3 protein: ASSRTGGAGQPQH